This TCR beta chain was sequenced for a study of blood T cell repertoires in COVID-19. Whole-study context: Spain, Italy and the United States supplied samples that represented acute and convalescent COVID-19. T cells, B-cell-depleted T cells, or PBMCs provided the cDNA or gDNA that served as material.

Only in-frame clones appear in the TCRdb table, and some are missing; sequencing was by immunoSEQ multiplex PCR. This table has 200,000 to 250,000 clones, roughly nine tenths appearing once. Trimming removed 4 bases from V and 2 bases from J; junction bases left unmatched: 5. CDR3 length: 15 amino acids. Germline V CDR1 and CDR2: SGHAT, FQDESV (reference sequence). Adults between roughly 18 and 95 years of age took part from about two dozen US areas. Sequencing was done on a sample of PBMCs or T cells enriched from blood (not recorded which). The V gene is TRBV11-1, the J gene TRBJ2-1; 7 bases are shared with TRBD1. This receptor was obtained from a woman aged 18-35 years in a cohort exposed to, infected with or recovered from COVID-19 (not recorded which). The CDR3 DNA reads as TGTGCCAGCAGCTCACCGGGACAGACCTACAATGAGCAGTTCTTC. It specifies CASSSPGQTYNEQFF.